The subject of this entry is one T cell receptor (beta chain). Time point defined: about 6 months of natalizumab therapy. The CDR3 has 14 residues. CDR1 and CDR2 (germline): LGHNA, YSLEER. Trimming took 0 bases from V and 5 from J; bases not matched to a gene: 2. Generated by immunoSEQ multiplex PCR, the TCRdb table keeps only in-frame clones and is missing some. The sample holds over 25,000 clones; about nine tenths are singletons and the top ten take approximately 1.5%. The sample originates from a study of multiple sclerosis patients with progressive multifocal leukoencephalopathy. Sequences were derived from PBMCs, sampled from a patient treated with natalizumab. This sequence was found in a human donor with multiple sclerosis. The J gene is TRBJ1-2, the V gene TRBV4-3; TRBD1 agrees at 8 bases. CDR3 sequence: CASSQDRGPYGYTF. For the CDR3, the DNA is TGCGCCAGCAGCCAAGACAGGGGGCCGTATGGCTACACCTTC.